A selection of T cell receptor beta chains follows, all from one sample in a study of cytomegalovirus exposure and HLA in healthy donors. Measured with immunoSEQ multiplex PCR; TCRdb has only the in-frame clones, and not every one. The sample records 150,000 to 200,000 clones, around 83% being singletons. Sequenced material: PBMCs. All receptors come from a man over 45 in good health and CMV-seropositive. Each CDR3 is given with its conserved first and last residue. D genes are given only for firm matches. Not every row has a clone size; where given, it reads once, few, many or a size class.

clone size | J gene | V gene | D gene | CDR3 protein | CDR3 DNA
. | TRBJ2-1 | TRBV7-2 | . | CASSALLEQFF | TGTGCCAGCAGCGCCCTACTAGAGCAGTTCTTC
few | TRBJ2-7 | TRBV7-9 | . | CASSSGLKYEQYF | TGTGCCAGCAGCTCGGGACTGAAATACGAGCAGTACTTC
. | TRBJ2-3 | TRBV7-7 | TRBD1 | CASSLGTGSTDTQYF | TGTGCCAGCAGCTTAGGGACAGGAAGTACAGATACGCAGTATTTT
. | TRBJ2-7 | TRBV27 | TRBD1 | CASRSPIRDRPYEQYF | TGTGCCAGCAGATCTCCTATCCGGGACAGGCCCTACGAGCAGTACTTC
. | TRBJ1-5 | TRBV9 | TRBD1 | CASSLHDRDRTDQPQHF | TGTGCCAGCAGCCTTCATGATCGGGACAGAACCGATCAGCCCCAGCATTTT
. | TRBJ1-5 | TRBV5-6 | . | CASSFSGGNQPQHF | TGTGCCAGCAGCTTTTCAGGGGGCAATCAGCCCCAGCATTTT
. | TRBJ2-3 | TRBV7-7 | TRBD2 | CASSLGGGRTDTQYF | TGTGCCAGCAGTCTCGGGGGGGGCCGGACAGATACGCAGTATTTT
few | TRBJ2-5 | TRBV28 | TRBD2 | CASSLGTSVQETQYF | TGTGCCAGCAGTCTCGGGACTAGCGTACAAGAGACCCAGTACTTC
. | TRBJ2-5 | TRBV25-1 | . | CASSGLREYQETQYF | TGTGCCAGCAGTGGACTGAGGGAGTACCAAGAGACCCAGTACTTC
once | TRBJ2-1 | TRBV15 | TRBD2 | CATSEGSGGRNEQFF | TGTGCCACCAGCGAGGGGTCGGGAGGGCGCAATGAGCAGTTCTTC